Following are 25 T cell receptor beta chains from one sample sequenced in a study of blood T cells in healthy people across ages. For the second PCR, which ran for roughly 7 to 11 cycles, a sample-barcoded 5' primer and a J-beta primer mix were used. A single record per CDR3 protein comes from TCRdb applying MiXCR to the 5' RACE reads. This table holds approximately 800,000 distinct CDR3 sequences, 55% to 75% found once. Input material: blood. These TCRs come from a man in his thirties or forties in good health.

V and J are TRBV20-1 and TRBJ2-5, with D perhaps TRBD1 or TRBD2 (6 bases each). The V end lost 3 bases, the J end lost 5 bases, and 13 bases lay between the germline ends. The CDR3 is made up of 13 amino acids. Per the germline V gene, CDR1 is DFQATT and CDR2 is SNEGSKA (reference sequence). Written as DNA, the CDR3 is TGCAGTGCTAGTACGGGGGCTCCCGAGACCCAGTACTTC. Translated: CSASTGAPETQYF.

CDR3 in DNA: TGTGCCAGCAGGAAGGGGGGCAATGAGCAGTTCTTC. The encoded protein is CASRKGGNEQFF. The chain combines TRBV12-3 or TRBV12-4 with TRBJ2-1; D is perhaps TRBD1 or TRBD2 (6 bases each). The CDR3 runs to 12 residues. V lost 6 bases to trimming and J lost 6 bases, with 9 bases between them.

The chain has TRBV6-5 and TRBJ2-1; a possible D gene is TRBD1 (6 bases). This CDR3 has 15 amino acids. Germline-derived CDR1 and CDR2 are MNHEY and SVGAGI. V was pared by 0 bases and J by 7 bases, with 13 bases between. CDR3: CASSYSIQGGNEQFF. The CDR3 nucleotides are TGTGCCAGCAGTTACTCGATACAGGGTGGGAATGAGCAGTTCTTC.

The CDR3 loop reads CSARSPEKGSGANVLTF. CDR3 in DNA: TGCAGTGCTAGATCACCAGAAAAGGGGTCTGGGGCCAACGTCCTGACTTTC. The chain joins TRBV20-1 to TRBJ2-6, with D perhaps matching TRBD1 (5 bases). The V and J ends lost 2 bases and 1 base respectively, with 15 bases between them. The germline CDR1 and CDR2 sequences are DFQATT and SNEGSKA (reference sequence). This CDR3 comprises 17 residues.

The chain is built from TRBV6-1 and TRBJ1-1, with TRBD1 matching 7 bases. The CDR3 covers 15 residues. The junction had 6 bases not matched to a gene; V was cut back by 5 bases and J by 0 bases. Germline values: CDR1 MNHNS, CDR2 SASEGT. This chain's CDR3 is CASSPLGGMNTEAFF. CDR3 coding DNA: TGTGCCAGCAGTCCCCTAGGGGGCATGAACACTGAAGCTTTCTTT.

This clonotype was seen a single time. J is TRBJ2-2 and V is TRBV5-1, with D perhaps TRBD1 or TRBD2 (5 bases each). Trimming shortened V by 5 bases and J by 0 bases, and 8 bases separated the two germline ends. The CDR3 contains 14 residues. Germline V gene lookup returns CDR1 SGHRS and CDR2 YFSETQ. The CDR3 reads CASRGVTNTGELFF. CDR3 DNA: TGCGCCAGCAGGGGGGTGACGAACACCGGGGAGCTGTTTTTT.

J is TRBJ2-1 and V is TRBV20-1; TRBD1 is a possible D gene (7 bases). Germline V gene sequence: CDR1 DFQATT, CDR2 SNEGSKA (reference sequence). V was pared by 5 bases and J by 4 bases, with 18 bases between. CDR3 length equals 15 residues. CDR3 DNA: TGCAGTGCTCCGGGCCAGGGGGAGGCATACAATGAGCAGTTCTTC. Translation gives CSAPGQGEAYNEQFF.

This clonotype was seen more than once but under ten times. The rearrangement links TRBV15 to TRBJ2-5; D is undetermined. Germline CDR1 reads LNHNV; CDR2 reads YYDKDF (reference sequence). The CDR3 has 14 amino acids. Trimming took off 2 bases at V and 1 base at J, with 8 bases between the two ends. This CDR3 reads CATSRSSSQETQYF. CDR3 DNA: TGTGCCACCAGCAGATCATCCTCCCAAGAGACCCAGTACTTC.

This chain uses TRBV7-2 with TRBJ2-5; D gene uncertain. CDR1 and CDR2 from the germline V gene are SGHTA and FQGNSA. V was shortened by 3 bases and J by 5 bases, with 10 bases between the two germline ends. There are 13 residues in the CDR3. The CDR3 reads CASSFSFRETQYF. CDR3 nucleotides: TGTGCCAGCAGCTTTTCGTTCAGGGAGACCCAGTACTTC.

This clonotype was seen many times. V usage is TRBV7-2 and J usage is TRBJ2-7, with a weak D call TRBD2 (6 bases). Trimming removed 3 bases from V and 3 bases from J, with 15 bases in between. The CDR3 is 15 residues long. Germline V gene data show CDR1 as SGHTA and CDR2 as FQGNSA. The CDR3 DNA reads TGTGCCAGCAGCTTGAAGGTTAGCGGAAGCTACGAGCAGTACTTC. The encoded protein is CASSLKVSGSYEQYF.

This chain uses TRBV7-7 with TRBJ2-5; 8 bases agree with TRBD1. Germline CDR1 reads SSHAT; CDR2 reads FNYEAQ (reference sequence). The CDR3 totals 14 residues. The trim removed 5 bases at V and 5 bases at J, leaving 7 bases unmatched. CDR3 bases: TGTGCCAGCAGCGCTAATCAGGGGGCCGAGACCCAGTACTTC. Protein sequence: CASSANQGAETQYF.

The chain has TRBV6-6 and TRBJ1-2, with D hard to call. The CDR3 has 12 amino acids. Germline V gene sequence: CDR1 MNHNY, CDR2 SVGAGI (reference sequence). The V and J ends lost 11 bases and 8 bases respectively, with 18 bases between them. The CDR3 DNA reads TGTGCCTTGGAGGCTAACCCCTCGGGCTACACCTTC. As protein: CALEANPSGYTF.

This clonotype was counted only a few times. The gene calls are TRBV20-1 and TRBJ2-5; tentative D call: TRBD1 (5 bases). Germline V gene sequence: CDR1 DFQATT, CDR2 SNEGSKA (reference sequence). V lost 3 bases and J lost 4, with 15 bases in between. This CDR3 contains 14 residues. The CDR3 protein is CSASEMTARETQYF. CDR3 sequence (DNA): TGCAGTGCTAGTGAGATGACAGCCAGAGAGACCCAGTACTTC.

The chain uses TRBV6-5 and TRBJ2-3; 7 bases align to TRBD2. V lost 4 bases to trimming and J lost 11 bases; unmatched junction nucleotides: 15. The CDR3 has 15 amino acids. Germline loops: CDR1 MNHEY, CDR2 SVGAGI. The DNA of the CDR3 is TGTGCCAGCAGTTCCTCTAGCGGCCGGGGGAGATGGCAGTATTTT. Translating it yields CASSSSSGRGRWQYF.

The chain recombines TRBV7-2 with TRBJ2-1, with D hard to call. The CDR3 runs to 15 residues. Trimming cost V 2 bases and J 8 bases, with 16 bases left between them. Germline loops: CDR1 SGHTA, CDR2 FQGNSA. The CDR3 region has the DNA TGTGCCAGCAGCTTAAGTCTGGTTAGGACGCATGAGCAGTTCTTC. Its protein product is CASSLSLVRTHEQFF.

This chain uses TRBV29-1 with TRBJ2-3; no reliable D call. The CDR3 spans 14 residues. Germline-derived CDR1 and CDR2 are SQVTM and ANQGSEA. Trimming removed 6 bases from V and 2 bases from J, with 15 bases in between. In DNA, the CDR3 is TGCAGCGTAAACCTCGATGCCCCCACAGATACGCAGTATTTT. This encodes CSVNLDAPTDTQYF.

This clonotype has more than one count but fewer than ten. The chain carries TRBV29-1 and TRBJ2-1, with 7 positions matching TRBD2. CDR3 length equals 15 residues. V lost 7 bases, J lost 0 bases, and 9 bases stayed unmatched. Germline V CDR1 and CDR2: SQVTM, ANQGSEA. CDR3 loop: CSGSSGHSSYNEQFF. Here the CDR3 DNA reads TGCAGCGGAAGTAGCGGGCACAGCTCCTACAATGAGCAGTTCTTC.

V is TRBV29-1 and J is TRBJ1-2; D gene uncertain. The germline V gene has CDR1 SQVTM and CDR2 ANQGSEA. V was pared by 6 bases and J by 7 bases, with 21 bases between. The CDR3 is 14 amino acids. The CDR3 DNA sequence: TGCAGCGTGCCAAAGGGCCCGGGGATGGTTGGCTACACCTTC. Encoded protein: CSVPKGPGMVGYTF.

The genes are TRBV19 and TRBJ2-5, with a tentative D call TRBD2 (6 bases). The V gene's germline CDR1 is LNHDA and CDR2 SQIVND (reference sequence). V shed 10 bases and J shed 11 bases, with 20 bases lying between them. The CDR3 covers 12 residues. The CDR3 protein is CATSPDGEEQYF. In nucleotides, the CDR3 is TGTGCCACCTCTCCGGACGGGGAGGAGCAGTACTTC.

This chain links TRBV9 with TRBJ2-1; no clear D. The CDR3 has 13 residues. In germline, CDR1 is SGDLS, CDR2 YYNGEE. Between the trimmed V and J ends, which lost 3 bases and 3 bases, there was a span of 7 bases. The CDR3 region has the DNA TGTGCCAGCAGCGAGGACCACTACAATGAGCAGTTCTTC. Protein: CASSEDHYNEQFF.

This sequence joins TRBV10-3 and TRBJ1-1; no definite D call. Trimming left V 2 bases short and J 3 bases short, with 7 bases between. This CDR3 contains 13 residues. The germline V gene has CDR1 ENHRY and CDR2 SYGVKD. This CDR3 reads CAISERGYTEAFF. The CDR3 nucleotides are TGTGCCATCAGTGAGCGGGGTTACACTGAAGCTTTCTTT.

This clonotype was seen only a few times. The V call is TRBV20-1, the J call TRBJ2-7; 10 bases are a match to TRBD1. The V segment lost 2 bases and the J segment 0 bases; nucleotides outside the gene matches: 7. This CDR3 has 16 amino acids. Germline CDR1 DFQATT, CDR2 SNEGSKA (reference sequence). The CDR3 DNA is TGCAGTGCTAGACCACCGGGACAGGGGATCTCCTACGAGCAGTACTTC. This translates into CSARPPGQGISYEQYF.

V and J are TRBV7-2 and TRBJ2-1, with 8 bases aligning to TRBD1. V was clipped by 5 bases and J by 10 bases; unmatched bases: 10. This CDR3 is 14 amino acids long. Germline loops: CDR1 SGHTA, CDR2 FQGNSA. The CDR3 here is CASSPQGESYEQFF. Written as DNA, the CDR3 is TGTGCCAGCAGCCCACAGGGGGAGTCCTACGAGCAGTTCTTC. Filled out from reference TRBV7-2 and TRBJ2-1, the complete variable domain reads GAGVSQSPSNKVTEKGKDVELRCDPISGHTALYWYRQSLGQGLEFLIYFQGNSAPDKSGLPSDRFSAERTGGSVSTLTIQRTQQEDSAVYLCASSPQGESYEQFFGPGTRLTVL.

The chain uses TRBV20-1 and TRBJ1-1; D is uncertain. Germline V CDR1 and CDR2: DFQATT, SNEGSKA (reference sequence). The CDR3 runs to 12 residues. V was trimmed by 4 bases and J by 5 bases, leaving 11 bases between them. In DNA, the CDR3 is TGCAGTGCTAATCAAGAGTGGACTGAAGCTTTCTTT. Encoded protein: CSANQEWTEAFF.

CDR3 DNA sequence: TGTGCCAGCAGTGAAATAATAGGAGAGACCCAGTACTTC. This gives the protein CASSEIIGETQYF. The chain has TRBV6-1 and TRBJ2-5, with D unresolved. Germline V gene lookup returns CDR1 MNHNS and CDR2 SASEGT. Trimming cost V 2 bases and J 4 bases, with 8 bases left between them. The CDR3 length is 13 residues.